The 32 T cell receptor beta chains in this list originate from one sample, sequenced in a study of blood T cell repertoires in COVID-19. Sequencing was performed with immunoSEQ multiplex PCR; in TCRdb, only in-frame clones are kept and a portion is missing. In the table there are 80,000 to 100,000 clones, roughly 87% of which are singletons. Source material: peripheral blood. All receptors come from a woman aged 45-65 years with active or convalescent COVID-19.

V usage is TRBV4-1 and J usage is TRBJ2-3, with 12 bases fitting TRBD2. Losses at the gene ends were 2 bases for V and 2 bases for J; bases not matched to a gene: 11. CDR1 MGHRA and CDR2 YSYEKL come from the germline V gene. The CDR3 has 19 amino acids. Here the CDR3 DNA reads TGCGCCAGCAGCCAACCCCCCCAGACTAGCGGGGGACTCACAGATACGCAGTATTTT. Its protein product is CASSQPPQTSGGLTDTQYF.

A word on this clone: Other DNA sequences within the sample encode an identical CDR3. V gene TRBV27 combines with J gene TRBJ1-6; TRBD1 matches at 8 bases. The CDR3 contains 14 residues. The germline gives CDR1 MNHEY, CDR2 SMNVEV (reference sequence). V lost 2 bases, J lost 6 bases, and 0 bases stayed unmatched. The CDR3 spells CASSLGQGNSPLHF. The CDR3 DNA follows: TGTGCCAGCAGTTTAGGACAGGGTAATTCACCCCTCCACTTT.

In its sample, this clone was seen once. The rearrangement uses TRBV5-1 and TRBJ2-2; the match to TRBD2 covers 14 bases. The CDR3 is 16 amino acids. With V trimmed by 4 bases and J by 5 bases, 4 bases remained unmatched. Germline V gene sequence: CDR1 SGHRS, CDR2 YFSETQ. The CDR3 DNA follows: TGCGCCAGCAGCCCCGGACTAGCGGGGGGAACCGGGGAGCTGTTTTTT. It codes for CASSPGLAGGTGELFF.

The chain recombines TRBV7-7 with TRBJ1-1, with unresolved D. Germline assignment: CDR1 SSHAT and CDR2 FNYEAQ (reference sequence). There are 16 residues in the CDR3. The V end was cut by 5 bases, the J end by 0 bases, with 16 bases between. CDR3 sequence: CASSPPPTGMNTEAFF. The CDR3 coding sequence is TGTGCCAGCAGCCCGCCTCCCACGGGTATGAACACTGAAGCTTTCTTT.

The V gene is TRBV5-4, the J gene TRBJ2-6; no definite D call. The germline CDR1 and CDR2 sequences are SGHNT and YYREEE (reference sequence). There are 16 residues in the CDR3. Deletions cut 0 bases from V and 1 base from J, with 8 bases between. The DNA of the CDR3 is TGTGCCAGCAGCTTGGGGCACCAATCTGGGGCCAACGTCCTGACTTTC. As protein: CASSLGHQSGANVLTF.

This rearrangement joins TRBV2 to TRBJ2-3, with TRBD2 matching over 10 bases. Germline CDR1 is SNHLY and CDR2 is FYNNEI. The CDR3 covers 15 residues. V trimming: 2 bases; J trimming: 2 bases; junction bases outside the gene matches: 1. CDR3 bases: TGTGCCAGCAGTGAACTAGCGGGGGACACAGATACGCAGTATTTT. This codes for CASSELAGDTDTQYF.

The chain has TRBV29-1 and TRBJ2-1; D is perhaps TRBD1 (6 bases). The CDR3 contains 12 residues. Germline V lookup: CDR1 SQVTM, CDR2 ANQGSEA. V lost 3 bases and J lost 5, with 8 bases in between. In DNA form, the CDR3 reads TGCAGCGTTGACCCAGGGGACAATGAGCAGTTCTTC. It translates to CSVDPGDNEQFF.

This clone has just one count. The V and J genes are TRBV3-1 (or the pseudogene TRBV3-2) and TRBJ2-7; no clear D gene. This CDR3 spans 14 amino acids. Trimming left V 3 bases short and J 3 bases short, with 12 bases between. Looked up from germline, CDR1 is LGHDT and CDR2 is YNNKEL (reference sequence). The CDR3 DNA is TGTGCCAGCAGCCACCCTATTAAGCGCTACGAGCAGTACTTC. Amino acid sequence: CASSHPIKRYEQYF.

The chain employs TRBV5-1 and TRBJ2-2; D gene ambiguous. Germline V lookup: CDR1 SGHRS, CDR2 YFSETQ. This CDR3 region has 17 residues. V shed 7 bases and J shed 6 bases, with 25 bases lying between them. The CDR3 protein is CASRSTLSSQGSGELFF. CDR3 bases: TGCGCCAGCCGGTCGACGCTTTCTAGTCAAGGCTCCGGGGAGCTGTTTTTT.

The genes are TRBV12-1 and TRBJ2-1; the D segment call TRBD1 is taken from the table without a DNA check. TRBV12-1 is annotated as a pseudogene. CDR3 length: 13 amino acids. The CDR3: CATSRDSLNEQFF. In DNA form, the CDR3 reads TGTGCCACGTCCCGGGACAGTCTCAATGAGCAGTTCTTC.

The chain combines TRBV7-3 with TRBJ2-2; perhaps TRBD1 as D (5 bases). Germline lookup yields CDR1 SGHTA and CDR2 FQGTGA. This CDR3 is built from 14 residues. Trimming removed 5 bases at V and 1 base at J, with 8 bases between. The CDR3 region is CASSLGQNTGELFF. CDR3 sequence (DNA): TGTGCCAGCAGCCTAGGACAGAACACCGGGGAGCTGTTTTTT.

The chain links TRBV7-8 to TRBJ1-2; TRBD1 aligns across 7 bases. This CDR3 region has 15 residues. Germline assignment: CDR1 SGHVS and CDR2 FQNEAQ. With V trimmed by 4 bases and J by 4 bases, 9 bases remained unmatched. CDR3 sequence reads: CASSYVSGTAYGYTF. The CDR3 DNA reads TGTGCCAGCAGCTATGTCTCCGGGACAGCCTATGGCTACACCTTC.

The chain is built from TRBV13 and TRBJ1-6; possible D gene TRBD1, 6 bases. V was cut by 4 bases and J by 6 bases, with 22 bases left in between. Germline CDR1 reads PRHDT; CDR2 reads FYEKMQ (reference sequence). The CDR3 consists of 18 residues. CDR3 sequence (DNA): TGTGCCAGCAGCTCGCAAGGGGGAAGGACAATCGGTAATTCACCCCTCCACTTT. Protein product: CASSSQGGRTIGNSPLHF. Full variable domain (missing parts from reference TRBV13 and TRBJ1-6): AAGVIQSPRHLIKEKRETATLKCYPIPRHDTVYWYQQGPGQDPQFLISFYEKMQSDKGSIPDRFSAQQFSDYHSELNMSSLELGDSALYFCASSSQGGRTIGNSPLHFGNGTRLTVT.

The V call is TRBV19, the J call TRBJ1-5, with D perhaps TRBD1 (6 bases). The germline gives CDR1 LNHDA, CDR2 SQIVND (reference sequence). Trimming took off 7 bases at V and 0 bases at J, with 13 bases between the two ends. CDR3 length: 15 amino acids. In DNA, the CDR3 is TGTGCCAGTAAGAGGGACACTTATAGCAATCAGCCCCAGCATTTT. Residues: CASKRDTYSNQPQHF.

This sequence joins TRBV9 and TRBJ1-1, with D perhaps matching TRBD1 (5 bases). This CDR3 comprises 15 residues. Germline V CDR1 and CDR2: SGDLS, YYNGEE. V shed 3 bases and J shed 4 bases, with 16 bases lying between them. CDR3 sequence (DNA): TGTGCCAGCAGCGGCCGGTCAATAGGGGTCACTGAAGCTTTCTTT. It yields the protein CASSGRSIGVTEAFF.

The rearrangement uses TRBV18 and TRBJ1-4; D might be TRBD1 (5 bases). Germline V CDR1 and CDR2: KGHSH, LQKENI. This CDR3 is built from 14 residues. Trimming pared 2 bases from V and 8 bases from J, leaving 12 bases between. The CDR3 DNA reads TGTGCCAGCTCACCAGCGGGGGGAGGCGAAAAACTGTTTTTT. Amino acid sequence: CASSPAGGGEKLFF.

The chain joins TRBV28 to TRBJ1-1; 9 bases are shared with TRBD1. This CDR3 region has 14 residues. Germline CDR1 MDHEN, CDR2 SYDVKM. V gave up 5 bases and J gave up 6 bases; unmatched junction bases: 7. In DNA, the CDR3 is TGTGCCAGCAGTCCCGGGACAGGGAGGCCTGAAGCTTTCTTT. Protein product: CASSPGTGRPEAFF.

The chain has TRBV7-8 and TRBJ1-1; 9 positions agree with TRBD1. Germline-derived CDR1 and CDR2 are SGHVS and FQNEAQ. V trimming: 3 bases; J trimming: 2 bases; junction bases outside the gene matches: 7. CDR3 length: 16 residues. The CDR3 reads CASSLGTGPLNTEAFF. For the CDR3, the DNA is TGTGCCAGCAGCTTGGGGACAGGGCCTTTAAACACTGAAGCTTTCTTT. Full variable domain (rest looked up from reference TRBV7-8 and TRBJ1-1): GAGVSQSPRYKVAKRGQDVALRCDPISGHVSLFWYQQALGQGPEFLTYFQNEAQLDKSGLPSDRFFAERPEGSVSTLKIQRTQQEDSAVYLCASSLGTGPLNTEAFFGQGTRLTVV.

The chain employs TRBV7-8 and TRBJ1-4; 9 bases match TRBD1. V was pared by 5 bases and J by 7 bases, with 8 bases of the junction left unmatched. The germline V gene has CDR1 SGHVS and CDR2 FQNEAQ. This CDR3 comprises 15 residues. In DNA, the CDR3 is TGTGCCAGCAGCCCCCGGGACAGGGCTGCTGAAAAACTGTTTTTT. It is translated as CASSPRDRAAEKLFF.

The chain recombines TRBV11-3 with TRBJ2-1; 16 bases are a match to TRBD2. V lost 3 bases and J lost 7; bases outside the gene matches: 3. The CDR3 loop spans 16 amino acids. In germline, CDR1 is SGHNT, CDR2 YENEEA. Written as DNA, the CDR3 is TGTGCCAGCAGCTTGGGACTAGCGGGGGGGCATAATGAGCAGTTCTTC. Translated, it gives CASSLGLAGGHNEQFF.

V gene TRBV5-1 combines with J gene TRBJ2-4, with a possible D match to TRBD1 (6 bases). Germline CDR1 is SGHRS and CDR2 is YFSETQ. V lost 0 bases and J lost 2, with 9 bases in between. The CDR3 runs 15 residues. For the CDR3, the DNA is TGCGCCAGCAGCTTGGGTACAGGGACCAAAAACATTCAGTACTTC. Amino acids: CASSLGTGTKNIQYF.

This chain connects TRBV6-5 to TRBJ1-2; D ambiguous. CDR3 size: 15 residues. CDR1 is MNHEY and CDR2 is SVGAGI in the germline V gene. Trimming stripped 2 bases from V and 8 bases from J, with 18 bases between. This CDR3 is CASSYGTVLSGGYTF. As DNA, the CDR3 is TGTGCCAGCAGTTACGGTACGGTCCTGTCAGGAGGCTACACCTTC.

J is TRBJ2-1 and V is TRBV7-9, with 12 positions matching TRBD2. This CDR3 comprises 18 residues. The J segment lost 4 bases and the V segment lost 4 bases, leaving 11 bases of the junction unmatched. Germline-derived CDR1 and CDR2 are SEHNR and FQNEAQ (reference sequence). In DNA, the CDR3 is TGTGCCAGCAGCTCCAGACTAGCGGGGGCCGGGGTTTACAATGAGCAGTTCTTC. Its protein is CASSSRLAGAGVYNEQFF.

This clone was seen only once. This chain joins TRBV10-3 and TRBJ2-5; TRBD1 matches 8 bases. The CDR3 is 14 amino acids. V gave up 8 bases and J gave up 3 bases; unmatched junction bases: 8. From germline, CDR1 is ENHRY and CDR2 SYGVKD. The CDR3 is CAIAPGQGEETQYF. The CDR3 DNA sequence: TGTGCCATCGCTCCTGGACAGGGCGAAGAGACCCAGTACTTC.

This clone was observed a handful of times. The rearrangement uses TRBV7-2 and TRBJ1-5, with D possibly TRBD1 on 6 matching bases. This CDR3 comprises 13 residues. CDR1 SGHTA and CDR2 FQGNSA come from the germline V gene. Trimming left V 4 bases short and J 5 bases short, with 9 bases between. As DNA, the CDR3 is TGTGCCAGCAGCTGGGACATAGATCAGCCCCAGCATTTT. This translates into CASSWDIDQPQHF.

The chain combines TRBV13 with TRBJ1-1; 7 bases match TRBD1. V shed 4 bases and J 0 bases; nucleotides not matched to a gene: 5. Germline CDR1 and CDR2: PRHDT and FYEKMQ (reference sequence). The CDR3 spans 15 residues. CDR3 nucleotide sequence: TGTGCCAGCAGCTCCCTGACAGGGCTGAACACTGAAGCTTTCTTT. Its translation: CASSSLTGLNTEAFF.

This sequence joins TRBV19 and TRBJ1-5; D is perhaps TRBD1 (6 bases). Germline V gene data show CDR1 as LNHDA and CDR2 as SQIVND (reference sequence). Trimming pared 5 bases from V and 7 bases from J, leaving 15 bases between. The CDR3 is 14 amino acids. Written as DNA, the CDR3 is TGTGCCAGTAGTCCTTTACAGGGAAGGCAGCCCCAGCATTTT. Translation: CASSPLQGRQPQHF. Full variable domain (rest looked up from reference TRBV19 and TRBJ1-5): DGGITQSPKYLFRKEGQNVTLSCEQNLNHDAMYWYRQDPGQGLRLIYYSQIVNDFQKGDIAEGYSVSREKKESFPLTVTSAQKNPTAFYLCASSPLQGRQPQHFGDGTRLSIL.

CDR3 in amino acids: CASSRTTGGVNTGELFF. The CDR3 bases are TGTGCCAGCAGCAGAACGACGGGGGGAGTCAACACCGGGGAGCTGTTTTTT. The V gene is TRBV7-8, the J gene TRBJ2-2; TRBD2 aligns across 7 bases. This CDR3 comprises 17 residues. V dropped 5 bases and J dropped 2; count of bases not matched to a gene: 11. Per germline, CDR1 SGHVS and CDR2 FQNEAQ.

The rearrangement uses TRBV4-1 and TRBJ1-4, with a tentative D call TRBD1 (5 bases). V was shortened by 0 bases and J by 8 bases, with 16 bases between the two germline ends. The CDR3 runs to 16 residues. Looked up from germline, CDR1 is MGHRA and CDR2 is YSYEKL. The CDR3 sequence: CASSQDGEGADEKLFF. DNA of the CDR3: TGCGCCAGCAGCCAAGATGGTGAAGGGGCCGACGAAAAACTGTTTTTT.

The chain uses TRBV30 and TRBJ1-2; D is undetermined. This CDR3 spans 15 amino acids. Looked up from germline, CDR1 is GTSNPN and CDR2 is SVGIG (reference sequence). V lost 0 bases, J lost 4 bases, and 15 bases lay in between. The CDR3 is CAWSVHGSLGYGYTF. Here the CDR3 DNA reads TGTGCCTGGAGTGTACACGGATCCCTAGGCTATGGCTACACCTTC.

This clone was observed a handful of times. The chain carries TRBV6-5 and TRBJ2-1; D is undetermined. There are 13 residues in the CDR3. V was cut by 6 bases and J by 0 bases, with 6 bases left in between. The germline gives CDR1 MNHEY, CDR2 SVGAGI. The CDR3 DNA is TGTGCCAGCAGCCGCGACTCCTACAATGAGCAGTTCTTC. This codes for CASSRDSYNEQFF.

The rearrangement links TRBV9 to TRBJ2-1; D may be TRBD2 (7 bases). From germline, CDR1 is SGDLS and CDR2 YYNGEE. Trimming cost V 7 bases and J 6 bases, with 17 bases left between them. This CDR3 spans 14 amino acids. This CDR3 is CASRGGGPSNEQFF. Here the CDR3 DNA reads TGTGCCAGCCGTGGCGGGGGCCCCAGCAATGAGCAGTTCTTC.